This is a list of T cell receptor beta chains from one sample in a study of blood T cell repertoires in COVID-19. Profiled with immunoSEQ multiplex PCR; TCRdb holds only in-frame clones, not every one. This sample has tens of thousands of clones, with roughly 78% found just once. Sequenced input: peripheral blood. Receptors originate from a woman older than 75 with acute or convalescent COVID-19. CDR3s include the opening cysteine and the closing phenylalanine or tryptophan. D genes are given only for firm matches. Size is stated for part of the rows, as once, few or many counts, or as a class when the clone is expanded.

TGTGCCAGCAGCGCTAGACTAGCGGGTGGCGGGGGGAATGAGCAGTTCTTC,CASSARLAGGGGNEQFF,TRBV7-2,TRBD2,TRBJ2-1,17,few
TGTGCCAGCAGCCCCCGGATGGGGCTAGCGGGAGGGCCGGCCAAAAACATTCAGTACTTC,CASSPRMGLAGGPAKNIQYF,TRBV7-6,TRBD2,TRBJ2-4,20,NA
TGTGCCAGCAGCCAATTTACCGGGACTAGCGGGAGGGTATCCCCCTACGAGCAGTACTTC,CASSQFTGTSGRVSPYEQYF,TRBV3-1/TRBV3-2,TRBD2,TRBJ2-7,20,NA
TGTGCCTCCCCGGGACTGAACACCGGGGAGCTGTTTTTT,CASPGLNTGELFF,TRBV30,NA,TRBJ2-2,13,NA
TGCGCCAGCAGCTTGGCCGTGGGAAGGGGTTCCTACGAGCAGTACTTC,CASSLAVGRGSYEQYF,TRBV5-1,NA,TRBJ2-7,16,NA
TGTGCCAGCAGCGCAGGGACAGGGGGCTCCTACAATGAGCAGTTCTTC,CASSAGTGGSYNEQFF,TRBV7-9,TRBD1,TRBJ2-1,16,NA
TGTGCCAGCAGCTTGGGACTAGCGGGAGGGGCGAACACCGGGGAGCTGTTTTTT,CASSLGLAGGANTGELFF,TRBV5-4,TRBD2,TRBJ2-2,18,NA
TGTGCCAGCAGCTACACCTACGAGCAGTACTTC,CASSYTYEQYF,TRBV7-9,NA,TRBJ2-7,11,NA
TGTGCCACCAGCAACAGGGTTGCAGGATCACCCCTCCACTTT,CATSNRVAGSPLHF,TRBV15,NA,TRBJ1-6,14,NA
TGTGCCAGCAGCTTATGGCCCCGGCGGGGGGGCACAGATACGCAGTATTTT,CASSLWPRRGGTDTQYF,TRBV7-8,TRBD2,TRBJ2-3,17,NA
TGTGCCAGCTCACCTCAAAGCGTTGCGGGGCAGCCCCAGCATTTT,CASSPQSVAGQPQHF,TRBV18,NA,TRBJ1-5,15,NA
TGTGCCAGCAGCTTAGTTACAGGCTCCTACGAGCAGTACTTC,CASSLVTGSYEQYF,TRBV11-2,NA,TRBJ2-7,14,medium-sized
TGTGCCACCAGTGATGCACAGGGGGCAGCATACAATGAGCAGTTCTTC,CATSDAQGAAYNEQFF,TRBV24-1,TRBD1,TRBJ2-1,16,NA
TGTGCCAGCAGCGAACTGGGGACAGCAACTAATGAAAAACTGTTTTTT,CASSELGTATNEKLFF,TRBV5-6,TRBD1,TRBJ1-4,16,few
TGTGCCAGCGCGGATGCTAATCAGCCCCAGCATTTT,CASADANQPQHF,TRBV2,NA,TRBJ1-5,12,NA
TGTGCCAGCAGTTCGGGACAGGCCGACGCGTACGAGCAGTACTTC,CASSSGQADAYEQYF,TRBV6-5,TRBD1,TRBJ2-7,15,NA
TGTGCCAGCAGCTTACAGGGGCCCTTCCAAGAGACCCAGTACTTC,CASSLQGPFQETQYF,TRBV13,NA,TRBJ2-5,15,NA
TGCGCCAGCAGCACCGGGACAGGGCGAAATTCCTACGAGCAGTACTTC,CASSTGTGRNSYEQYF,TRBV5-1,TRBD1,TRBJ2-7,16,NA
TGTGCCAGCAGCCTCGCCGGGACCGGGGAGCTGTTTTTT,CASSLAGTGELFF,TRBV11-3,NA,TRBJ2-2,13,NA
TGTGCCAGCAGGACGGGACTCCTAGGGAACACCGGGGAGCTGTTTTTT,CASRTGLLGNTGELFF,TRBV2,NA,TRBJ2-2,16,few
TGTGCCACCAGCAGAGGAGGTCAGGGAAGCAATCAGCCCCAGCATTTT,CATSRGGQGSNQPQHF,TRBV15,NA,TRBJ1-5,16,NA
TGTGCCTGGAGTGTACAAGGGCGCAGGGGTGGAAACACCATATATTTT,CAWSVQGRRGGNTIYF,TRBV30,NA,TRBJ1-3,16,NA
TGTGCCAGCAGCGCCCGGACAGGGGGCTCGACTGAAGCTTTCTTT,CASSARTGGSTEAFF,TRBV7-6,TRBD1,TRBJ1-1,15,NA
TGTGCCAGCTCTCCCTTGATTAGCGGCCGCACAGATACGCAGTATTTT,CASSPLISGRTDTQYF,TRBV18,NA,TRBJ2-3,16,once
TGTGCCAGCAGCGTTAGCGGGGGGGCGGCCTACAATGAGCAGTTCTTC,CASSVSGGAAYNEQFF,TRBV9,TRBD2,TRBJ2-1,16,NA
TGTGCCAGCAGTTACAGTCCAGGGGTTGCCTACGAGCAGTACTTC,CASSYSPGVAYEQYF,TRBV6-6,NA,TRBJ2-7,15,NA
TGTGCCAGCAGTTACTCTAGCGGGAGTTTCTACAATGAGCAGTTCTTC,CASSYSSGSFYNEQFF,TRBV6-5,TRBD2,TRBJ2-1,16,once
TGTGCCAGCAGCTTAAGACTAGCGGGGTGGCATACGCAGTATTTT,CASSLRLAGWHTQYF,TRBV7-6,TRBD2,TRBJ2-3,15,NA
TGTGCCAGCAGTTCCCCGGCGGGCGGTAAAAACATTCAGTACTTC,CASSSPAGGKNIQYF,TRBV27,NA,TRBJ2-4,15,NA
TGCGCCAGCGGAGAGGGGGACCCCGAGTGGGTTTATGGCTACACCTTC,CASGEGDPEWVYGYTF,TRBV5-1,NA,TRBJ1-2,16,NA
TGTGCCACCAGCAGGGGGGACAGGGTCAATCAGCCCCAGCATTTT,CATSRGDRVNQPQHF,TRBV15,TRBD1,TRBJ1-5,15,NA
TGTGCCAGCAGCTTCTCTTCGGGAGTGCCGGATACGCAGTATTTT,CASSFSSGVPDTQYF,TRBV7-3,NA,TRBJ2-3,15,once
TGTGCCAGTAGTATGGGGACAGGGTATAGCGGGGAGCTGTTTTTT,CASSMGTGYSGELFF,TRBV19,TRBD1,TRBJ2-2,15,NA
TGTGCCAGCTTTCAGGGTGGGCAGTACTTC,CASFQGGQYF,TRBV6-5,NA,TRBJ2-7,10,NA
TGCGCCAGCAGCACCGGAGGGACAGATAAAAACACCATATATTTT,CASSTGGTDKNTIYF,TRBV5-1,TRBD1,TRBJ1-3,15,NA
TGTGCCAGTAGTACCGGTACAGGGGTCAACACAGATACGCAGTATTTT,CASSTGTGVNTDTQYF,TRBV19,TRBD1,TRBJ2-3,16,NA
TGTGCCAGCAGCCCTCGGACTAGCGGGAGGGCTAGCACAGATACGCAGTATTTT,CASSPRTSGRASTDTQYF,TRBV5-4,TRBD2,TRBJ2-3,18,NA
TGTGCCAGCAGGAACAGGGGTTTAGGGAACTATGGCTACACCTTC,CASRNRGLGNYGYTF,TRBV2,TRBD1,TRBJ1-2,15,NA
TGTGCCAGTAGGCGACAGGGTGCCCGATATAGCAATCAGCCCCAGCATTTT,CASRRQGARYSNQPQHF,TRBV19,TRBD1,TRBJ1-5,17,NA
TGTGCCAGCAGCCAAGTAACAGATGAGCAGTTCTTC,CASSQVTDEQFF,TRBV3-1/TRBV3-2,NA,TRBJ2-1,12,NA
TGCAGTGCTAGTGCTAGCGGGACAGGGGGGAATGAGCAGTTCTTC,CSASASGTGGNEQFF,TRBV20-1,TRBD1,TRBJ2-1,15,NA